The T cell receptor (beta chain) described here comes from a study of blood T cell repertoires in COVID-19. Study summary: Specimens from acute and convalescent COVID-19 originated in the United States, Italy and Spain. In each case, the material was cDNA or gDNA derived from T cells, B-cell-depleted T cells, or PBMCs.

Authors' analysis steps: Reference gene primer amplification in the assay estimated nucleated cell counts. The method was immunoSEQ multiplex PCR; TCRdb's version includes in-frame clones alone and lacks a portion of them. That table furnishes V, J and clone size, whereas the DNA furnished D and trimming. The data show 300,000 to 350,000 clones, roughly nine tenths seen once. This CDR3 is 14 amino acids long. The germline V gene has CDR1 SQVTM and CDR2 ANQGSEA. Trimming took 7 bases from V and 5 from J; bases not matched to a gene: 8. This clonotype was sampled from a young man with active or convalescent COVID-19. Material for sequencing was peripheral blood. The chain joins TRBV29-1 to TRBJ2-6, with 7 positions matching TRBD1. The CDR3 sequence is CSAWDRERANVLTF. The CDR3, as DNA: TGCAGCGCCTGGGACAGAGAAAGGGCCAACGTCCTGACTTTC. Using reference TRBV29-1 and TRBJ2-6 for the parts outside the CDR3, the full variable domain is SAVISQKPSRDICQRGTSLTIQCQVDSQVTMMFWYRQQPGQSLTLIATANQGSEATYESGFVIDKFPISRPNLTFSTLTVSNMSPEDSSIYLCSAWDRERANVLTFGAGSRLTVL.